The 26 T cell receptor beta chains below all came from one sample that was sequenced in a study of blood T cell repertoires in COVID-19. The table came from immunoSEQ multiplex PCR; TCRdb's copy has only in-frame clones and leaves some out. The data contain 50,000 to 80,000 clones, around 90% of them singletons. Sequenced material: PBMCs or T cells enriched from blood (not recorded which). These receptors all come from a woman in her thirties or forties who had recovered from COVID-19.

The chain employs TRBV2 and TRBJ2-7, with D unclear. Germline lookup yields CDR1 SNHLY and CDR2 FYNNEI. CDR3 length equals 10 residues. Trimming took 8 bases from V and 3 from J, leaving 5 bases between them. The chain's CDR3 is CASVLYEQYF. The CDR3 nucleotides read TGTGCCAGCGTCCTCTACGAGCAGTACTTC.

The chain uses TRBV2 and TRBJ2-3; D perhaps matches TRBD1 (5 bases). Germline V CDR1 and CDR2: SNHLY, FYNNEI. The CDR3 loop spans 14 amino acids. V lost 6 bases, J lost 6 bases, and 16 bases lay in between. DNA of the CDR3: TGTGCCAGCAGGGCTAGAAATTGGGGCGATACGCAGTATTTT. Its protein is CASRARNWGDTQYF.

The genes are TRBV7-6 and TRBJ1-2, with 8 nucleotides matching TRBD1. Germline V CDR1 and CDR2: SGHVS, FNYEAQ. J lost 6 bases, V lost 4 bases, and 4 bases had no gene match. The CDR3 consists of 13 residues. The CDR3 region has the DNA TGTGCCAGCAGCTACCAGACAGGGGATGGCTACACCTTC. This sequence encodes CASSYQTGDGYTF.

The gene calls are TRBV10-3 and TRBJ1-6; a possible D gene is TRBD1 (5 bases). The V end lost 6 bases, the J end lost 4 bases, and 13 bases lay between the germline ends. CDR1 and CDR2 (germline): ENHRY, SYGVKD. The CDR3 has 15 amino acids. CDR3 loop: CAIRRGTEYNSPLHF. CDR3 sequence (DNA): TGTGCCATCAGACGGGGGACGGAGTATAATTCACCCCTCCACTTT.

The CDR3 sequence: CASTETGGPETQYF. For the CDR3, the DNA is TGTGCCAGCACAGAGACAGGGGGCCCGGAGACCCAGTACTTC. This rearrangement joins TRBV6-5 to TRBJ2-5; 10 bases are shared with TRBD1. Trimming cost V 7 bases and J 5 bases; bases outside gene matches: 7. The CDR3 is 14 residues long. CDR1 MNHEY and CDR2 SVGAGI come from the germline V gene.

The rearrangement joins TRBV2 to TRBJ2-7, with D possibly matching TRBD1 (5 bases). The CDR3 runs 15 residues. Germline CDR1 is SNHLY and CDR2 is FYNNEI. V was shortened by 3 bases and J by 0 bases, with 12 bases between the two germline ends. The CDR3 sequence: CASSDFQGFSYEQYF. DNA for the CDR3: TGTGCCAGCAGTGATTTTCAGGGATTCTCCTACGAGCAGTACTTC.

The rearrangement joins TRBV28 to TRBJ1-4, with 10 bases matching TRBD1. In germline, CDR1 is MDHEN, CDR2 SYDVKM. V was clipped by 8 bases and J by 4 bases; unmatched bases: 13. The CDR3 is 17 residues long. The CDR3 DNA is TGTGCCAGCTCTAAGTCCCGGGACAGGGGTTATAATGAAAAACTGTTTTTT. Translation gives CASSKSRDRGYNEKLFF.

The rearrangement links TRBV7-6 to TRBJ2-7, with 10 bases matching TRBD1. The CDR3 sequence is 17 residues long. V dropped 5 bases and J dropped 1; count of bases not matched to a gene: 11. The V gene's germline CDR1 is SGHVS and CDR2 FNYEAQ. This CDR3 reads CASSLSTGTGDSYEQYF. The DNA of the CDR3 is TGTGCCAGCAGCCTCAGTACCGGGACAGGGGATTCCTACGAGCAGTACTTC.

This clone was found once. CDR3 DNA: TGTGCCAGCAGCCGGACAGTCGGATACACAGATACGCAGTATTTT. It translates to CASSRTVGYTDTQYF. V and J are TRBV7-9 and TRBJ2-3; D might be TRBD1 (6 bases). V lost 5 bases and J 2 bases, leaving 14 bases between the germline ends. The CDR3 covers 15 residues. Germline values: CDR1 SEHNR, CDR2 FQNEAQ (reference sequence). The full variable domain, rest sourced from reference TRBV7-9 and TRBJ2-3, is DTGVSQNPRHKITKRGQNVTFRCDPISEHNRLYWYRQTLGQGPEFLTYFQNEAQLEKSRLLSDRFSAERPKGSFSTLEIQRTEQGDSAMYLCASSRTVGYTDTQYFGPGTRLTVL.

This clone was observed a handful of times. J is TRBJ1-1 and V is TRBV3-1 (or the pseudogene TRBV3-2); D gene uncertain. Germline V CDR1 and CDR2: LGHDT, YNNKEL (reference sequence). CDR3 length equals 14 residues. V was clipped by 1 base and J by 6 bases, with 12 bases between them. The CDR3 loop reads CASSQVWRKAEAFF. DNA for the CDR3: TGTGCCAGCAGCCAAGTTTGGAGAAAAGCTGAAGCTTTCTTT.

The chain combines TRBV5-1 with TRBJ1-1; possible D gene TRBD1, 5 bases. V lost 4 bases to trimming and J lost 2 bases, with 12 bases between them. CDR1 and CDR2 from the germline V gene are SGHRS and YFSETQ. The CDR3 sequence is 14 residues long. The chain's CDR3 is CASSRGDVNTEAFF. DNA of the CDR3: TGCGCCAGCAGCCGCGGGGACGTCAACACTGAAGCTTTCTTT.

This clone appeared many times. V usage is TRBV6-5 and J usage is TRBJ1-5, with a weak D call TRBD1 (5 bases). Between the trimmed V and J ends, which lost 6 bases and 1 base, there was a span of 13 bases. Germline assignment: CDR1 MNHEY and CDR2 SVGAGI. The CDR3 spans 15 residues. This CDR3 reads CASSGFWGSNQPQHF. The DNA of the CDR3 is TGTGCCAGCAGCGGGTTTTGGGGCAGCAATCAGCCCCAGCATTTT.

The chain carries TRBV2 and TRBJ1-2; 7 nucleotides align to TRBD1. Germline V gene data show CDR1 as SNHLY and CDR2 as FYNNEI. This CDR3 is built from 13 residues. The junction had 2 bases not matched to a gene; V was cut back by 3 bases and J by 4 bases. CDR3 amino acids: CASSDDRVYGYTF. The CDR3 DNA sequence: TGTGCCAGCAGTGATGACAGGGTCTATGGCTACACCTTC.

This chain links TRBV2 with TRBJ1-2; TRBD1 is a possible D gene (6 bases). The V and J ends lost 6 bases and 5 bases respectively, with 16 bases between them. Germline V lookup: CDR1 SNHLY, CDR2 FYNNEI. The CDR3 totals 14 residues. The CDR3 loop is CASRDTGLQYGYTF. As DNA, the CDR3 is TGTGCCAGCAGGGATACAGGGTTACAATATGGCTACACCTTC.

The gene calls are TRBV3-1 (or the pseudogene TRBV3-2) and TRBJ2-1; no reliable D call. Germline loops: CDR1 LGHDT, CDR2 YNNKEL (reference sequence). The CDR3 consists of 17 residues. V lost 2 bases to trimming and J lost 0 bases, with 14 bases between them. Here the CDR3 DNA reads TGTGCCAGCAGCCAAAAAAGATCGGGTTTCTCCTACAATGAGCAGTTCTTC. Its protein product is CASSQKRSGFSYNEQFF.

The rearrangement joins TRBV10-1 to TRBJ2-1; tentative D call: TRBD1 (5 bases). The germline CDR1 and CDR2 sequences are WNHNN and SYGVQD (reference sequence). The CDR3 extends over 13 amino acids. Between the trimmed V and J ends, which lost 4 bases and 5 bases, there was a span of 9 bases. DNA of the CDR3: TGCGCCAGCAGTGGACACAGGAACAATGAGCAGTTCTTC. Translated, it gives CASSGHRNNEQFF.

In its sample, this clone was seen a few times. The CDR3 loop reads CASSSLGGISNEQFF. As DNA, the CDR3 is TGTGCCAGCAGCTCCTTGGGGGGGATTTCGAATGAGCAGTTCTTC. The rearrangement joins TRBV5-5 to TRBJ2-1; TRBD2 matches at 7 bases. The CDR3 extends over 15 amino acids. The V and J ends lost 3 bases and 7 bases, in that order; junction bases with no gene match: 10. Germline CDR1 SGHKS, CDR2 YYEKEE (reference sequence).

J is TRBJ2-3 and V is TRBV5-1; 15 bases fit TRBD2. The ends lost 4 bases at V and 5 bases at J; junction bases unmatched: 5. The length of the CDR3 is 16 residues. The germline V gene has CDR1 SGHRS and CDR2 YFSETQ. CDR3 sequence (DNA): TGCGCCAGCAGCCCGGGACTAGCGGGGGGTCAAGATACGCAGTATTTT. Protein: CASSPGLAGGQDTQYF.

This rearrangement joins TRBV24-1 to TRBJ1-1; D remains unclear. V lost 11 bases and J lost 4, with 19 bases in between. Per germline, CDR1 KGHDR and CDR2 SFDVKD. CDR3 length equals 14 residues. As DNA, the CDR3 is TGTGCCAGGCCGCCGGTCGTAGCGGGCACTGAAGCTTTCTTT. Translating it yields CARPPVVAGTEAFF.

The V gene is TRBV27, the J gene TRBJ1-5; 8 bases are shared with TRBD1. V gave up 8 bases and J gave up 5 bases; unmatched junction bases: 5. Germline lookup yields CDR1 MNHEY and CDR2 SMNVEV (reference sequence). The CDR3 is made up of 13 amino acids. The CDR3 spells CASGQGWDQPQHF. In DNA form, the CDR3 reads TGTGCCAGCGGACAGGGTTGGGATCAGCCCCAGCATTTT.

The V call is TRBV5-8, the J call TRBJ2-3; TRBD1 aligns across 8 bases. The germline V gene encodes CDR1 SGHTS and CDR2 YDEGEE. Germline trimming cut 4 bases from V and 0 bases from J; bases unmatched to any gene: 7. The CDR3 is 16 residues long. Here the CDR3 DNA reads TGTGCCAGCAGCCTACGGACAGGGTTAAGCACAGATACGCAGTATTTT. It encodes CASSLRTGLSTDTQYF.

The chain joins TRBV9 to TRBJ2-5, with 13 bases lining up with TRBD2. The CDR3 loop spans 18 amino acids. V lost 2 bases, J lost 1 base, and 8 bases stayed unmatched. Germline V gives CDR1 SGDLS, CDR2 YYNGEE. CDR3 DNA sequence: TGTGCCAGCAGCGTCGGGACTAGCGGGGTGTATAGCCAAGAGACCCAGTACTTC. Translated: CASSVGTSGVYSQETQYF.

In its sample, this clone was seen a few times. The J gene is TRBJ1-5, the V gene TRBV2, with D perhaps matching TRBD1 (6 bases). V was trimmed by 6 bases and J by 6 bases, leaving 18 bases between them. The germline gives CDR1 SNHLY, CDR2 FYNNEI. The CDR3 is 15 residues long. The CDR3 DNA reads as TGTGCCAGCAGCGCGAGGAACAGGGTTCGTCAGCCCCAGCATTTT. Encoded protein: CASSARNRVRQPQHF.

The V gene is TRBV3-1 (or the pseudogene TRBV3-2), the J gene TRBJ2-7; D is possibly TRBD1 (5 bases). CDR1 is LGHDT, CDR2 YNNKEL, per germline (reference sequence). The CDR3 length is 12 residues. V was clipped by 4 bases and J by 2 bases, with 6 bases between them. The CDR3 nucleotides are TGTGCCAGCAGCCCAGGGCCCTACGAGCAGTACTTC. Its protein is CASSPGPYEQYF.

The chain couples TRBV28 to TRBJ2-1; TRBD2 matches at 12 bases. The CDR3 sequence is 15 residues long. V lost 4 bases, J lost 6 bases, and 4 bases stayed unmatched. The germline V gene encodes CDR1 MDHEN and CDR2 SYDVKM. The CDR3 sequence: CASSSPSGGANEQFF. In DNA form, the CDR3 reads TGTGCCAGCAGTTCACCTAGCGGGGGGGCCAATGAGCAGTTCTTC.

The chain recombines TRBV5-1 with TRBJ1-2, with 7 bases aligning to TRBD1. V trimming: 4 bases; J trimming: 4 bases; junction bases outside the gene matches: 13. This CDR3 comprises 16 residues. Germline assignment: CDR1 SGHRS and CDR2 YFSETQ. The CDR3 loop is CASSAGTASRLYGYTF. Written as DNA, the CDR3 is TGCGCCAGCAGCGCCGGGACAGCCAGTAGGCTCTATGGCTACACCTTC.